Presented here are 18 T cell receptor beta chains from one specimen sequenced in a study of cytomegalovirus exposure and HLA in healthy donors. The PCR had 60 Vbeta and 13 Jbeta primers. The assay was immunoSEQ multiplex PCR, and TCRdb's table has in-frame clones only and misses some. The sample consists of 150,000 to 200,000 clones, around 72% of them appearing once. The sequenced material came from PBMCs. These receptors originate from a man in his fifties or sixties in good health and CMV-seronegative.

The chain combines TRBV5-4 with TRBJ2-2; weak D call: TRBD1 (6 bases). Germline lookup yields CDR1 SGHNT and CDR2 YYREEE (reference sequence). Trimming pared 5 bases from V and 6 bases from J, leaving 17 bases between. The CDR3 extends over 15 amino acids. CDR3 loop: CASRSKQGKAGELFF. Written as DNA, the CDR3 is TGTGCCAGCAGATCAAAGCAGGGGAAGGCCGGGGAGCTGTTTTTT.

The chain carries TRBV6-5 and TRBJ1-4; 7 nucleotides align to TRBD1. The CDR3 contains 15 residues. Trimming cost V 4 bases and J 2 bases; bases outside gene matches: 4. Per the germline V gene, CDR1 is MNHEY and CDR2 is SVGAGI. Written as DNA, the CDR3 is TGTGCCAGCAGTTCTGACAGGGCGACTAATGAAAAACTGTTTTTT. This gives the protein CASSSDRATNEKLFF.

This rearrangement joins TRBV6-5 to TRBJ1-1; D not certain. The V gene lost 7 bases and the J gene lost 0 bases, with 12 bases spanning the gap. CDR3 length equals 14 residues. Germline V lookup: CDR1 MNHEY, CDR2 SVGAGI. The DNA for the CDR3 is TGTGCCAGCAAAGTGAGGAGGATGAACACTGAAGCTTTCTTT. It encodes CASKVRRMNTEAFF.

This clone was seen a handful of times. The CDR3 nucleotides are TGTGCCAGCAGCATGGGACAGGGGGGCAGAAACACCATATATTTT. Its translation is CASSMGQGGRNTIYF. The gene calls are TRBV2 and TRBJ1-3; 11 bases are shared with TRBD1. Losses at the gene ends were 6 bases for V and 5 bases for J; bases not matched to a gene: 6. Germline CDR1 SNHLY, CDR2 FYNNEI. The CDR3 has 15 amino acids.

CDR3 region: CASSQDRRGGGEQFF. CDR3 nucleotide sequence: TGTGCCAGCAGCCAAGATCGGCGGGGCGGGGGGGAGCAGTTCTTC. This sequence joins TRBV14 and TRBJ2-1; 8 positions agree with TRBD2. This CDR3 contains 15 residues. Germline-derived CDR1 and CDR2 are SGHDN and FVKESK. The J segment lost 10 bases and the V segment lost 0 bases, leaving 8 bases of the junction unmatched. Combining the CDR3 with reference TRBV14 and TRBJ2-1 gives the whole variable domain EAGVTQFPSHSVIEKGQTVTLRCDPISGHDNLYWYRRVMGKEIKFLLHFVKESKQDESGMPNNRFLAERTGGTYSTLKVQPAELEDSGVYFCASSQDRRGGGEQFFGPGTRLTVL.

The genes are TRBV28 and TRBJ1-4, with D possibly matching TRBD1 (5 bases). This CDR3 has 16 amino acids. V gave up 4 bases and J gave up 7 bases, with 19 bases separating them. The germline gives CDR1 MDHEN, CDR2 SYDVKM. The CDR3 DNA sequence: TGTGCCAGCAGTTCCTCTGGACACACAAGGGGTGAAAAACTGTTTTTT. The encoded protein is CASSSSGHTRGEKLFF.

CDR3 in amino acids: CASSLVRSSGNTIYF. The CDR3 coding sequence is TGTGCCAGCAGCTTGGTTCGGAGCTCTGGAAACACCATATATTTT. The chain combines TRBV5-6 with TRBJ1-3; no firm D call. The CDR3 covers 15 residues. The V gene's germline CDR1 is SGHDT and CDR2 YYEEEE. Trimming stripped 0 bases from V and 0 bases from J, with 7 bases between.

The V gene is TRBV28, the J gene TRBJ2-1; 9 bases line up with TRBD1. The CDR3 spans 15 residues. V shed 5 bases and J 5 bases; nucleotides not matched to a gene: 7. Looked up from germline, CDR1 is MDHEN and CDR2 is SYDVKM. The CDR3 reads CASSPTGTGNNEQFF. For the CDR3, the DNA is TGTGCCAGCAGTCCTACCGGGACAGGGAACAATGAGCAGTTCTTC.

This clone was recorded a few times. The chain combines TRBV7-2 with TRBJ2-3; D is unclear. Germline CDR1 reads SGHTA; CDR2 reads FQGNSA. Trimming left V 2 bases short and J 4 bases short, with 10 bases between. This CDR3 comprises 14 residues. The DNA of the CDR3 is TGTGCCAGCAGCTTACAGAATCCGCCAGATACGCAGTATTTT. It translates to CASSLQNPPDTQYF.

V is TRBV6-5 and J is TRBJ2-3; 11 positions agree with TRBD1. The CDR3 contains 14 residues. Germline CDR1 MNHEY, CDR2 SVGAGI. Losses at the gene ends were 4 bases for V and 6 bases for J; bases not matched to a gene: 3. CDR3 in amino acids: CASSLGQGGDTQYF. The CDR3 DNA reads TGTGCCAGCAGTTTGGGACAGGGGGGGGATACGCAGTATTTT.

A note on this clone: Other DNA sequences in this sample translate to the same CDR3. V gene TRBV7-2 combines with J gene TRBJ1-3; D remains ambiguous. This CDR3 region has 12 residues. Trimming took off 6 bases at V and 4 bases at J, with 7 bases between the two ends. Per the germline V gene, CDR1 is SGHTA and CDR2 is FQGNSA. The CDR3 DNA reads TGTGCCAGCAGGCGAGGGGGAAACACCATATATTTT. Protein: CASRRGGNTIYF.

About this clone itself: The identical CDR3 is also encoded by other nucleotide sequences in the sample. This chain uses TRBV7-2 with TRBJ2-3; D is uncertain. V dropped 5 bases and J dropped 1 base, with 7 bases sitting between them. The CDR3 extends over 13 amino acids. Germline CDR1 reads SGHTA; CDR2 reads FQGNSA. CDR3 sequence: CASSPPGTDTQYF. The DNA for the CDR3 is TGTGCCAGCAGCCCCCCAGGCACAGATACGCAGTATTTT.

This clone was seen a few times. The CDR3 protein is CASSQQGKDTEAFF. CDR3 in DNA: TGTGCCAGCTCACAACAGGGTAAGGACACTGAAGCTTTCTTT. The rearrangement joins TRBV18 to TRBJ1-1, with a possible D match to TRBD1 (6 bases). V was trimmed by 4 bases and J by 3 bases, leaving 12 bases between them. The V gene's germline CDR1 is KGHSH and CDR2 LQKENI. This CDR3 has 14 residues.

This CDR3 reads CASSDPLAGGPGEQFF. The CDR3 bases are TGTGCCAGCAGTGACCCACTAGCGGGGGGGCCCGGTGAGCAGTTCTTC. The chain couples TRBV6-1 to TRBJ2-1, with 13 bases identical to TRBD2. The germline CDR1 and CDR2 sequences are MNHNS and SASEGT. There are 16 residues in the CDR3. V lost 3 bases and J lost 9; bases outside the gene matches: 8.

The rearrangement uses TRBV7-9 and TRBJ2-1; perhaps TRBD2 as D (6 bases). Germline V gene lookup returns CDR1 SEHNR and CDR2 FQNEAQ (reference sequence). There are 16 residues in the CDR3. V lost 5 bases and J lost 2, with 16 bases in between. CDR3 coding DNA: TGTGCCAGCAGCCCAGTGGGGACTCCGACCTACAATGAGCAGTTCTTC. Translation gives CASSPVGTPTYNEQFF.

This chain uses TRBV2 with TRBJ2-5; 8 bases agree with TRBD2. The trim removed 7 bases at V and 14 bases at J, leaving 9 bases unmatched. This CDR3 region has 11 residues. The germline V gene encodes CDR1 SNHLY and CDR2 FYNNEI. Here the CDR3 reads CASTIGLAVYF. CDR3 bases: TGTGCCAGCACCATTGGACTAGCCGTATACTTC.

The genes are TRBV2 and TRBJ2-1; 11 nucleotides agree with TRBD2. The junction had 6 bases not matched to a gene; V was cut back by 1 base and J by 7 bases. CDR3 length: 16 amino acids. CDR1 and CDR2 (germline): SNHLY, FYNNEI. The CDR3 nucleotides are TGTGCCAGCAGTGAAGGTAGCGGGGGGGCGATGAATGAGCAGTTCTTC. Translating it yields CASSEGSGGAMNEQFF.

Here the CDR3 reads CASTLDRVYGYTF. In DNA, the CDR3 is TGTGCCAGTACCCTGGACAGGGTCTATGGCTACACCTTC. The chain combines TRBV19 with TRBJ1-2, with TRBD1 identical over 8 bases. The trim removed 7 bases at V and 4 bases at J, leaving 5 bases unmatched. Germline values: CDR1 LNHDA, CDR2 SQIVND (reference sequence). The CDR3 contains 13 residues.